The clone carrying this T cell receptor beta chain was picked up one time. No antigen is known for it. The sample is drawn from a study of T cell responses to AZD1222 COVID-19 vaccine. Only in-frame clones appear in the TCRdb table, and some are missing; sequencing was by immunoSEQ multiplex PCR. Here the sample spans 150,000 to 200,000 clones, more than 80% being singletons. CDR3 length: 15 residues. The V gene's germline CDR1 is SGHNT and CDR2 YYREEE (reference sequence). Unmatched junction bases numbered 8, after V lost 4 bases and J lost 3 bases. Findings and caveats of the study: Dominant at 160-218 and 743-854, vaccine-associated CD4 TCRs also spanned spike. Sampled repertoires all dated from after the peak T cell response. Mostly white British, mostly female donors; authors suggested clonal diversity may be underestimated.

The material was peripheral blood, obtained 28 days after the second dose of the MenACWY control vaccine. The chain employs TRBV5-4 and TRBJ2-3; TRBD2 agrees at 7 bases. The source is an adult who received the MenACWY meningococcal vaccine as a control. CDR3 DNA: TGTGCCAGCAGCCCGGTTCGGGGGGAAACAGATACGCAGTATTTT. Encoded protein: CASSPVRGETDTQYF. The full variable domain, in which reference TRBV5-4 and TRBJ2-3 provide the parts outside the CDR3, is ETGVTQSPTHLIKTRGQQVTLRCSSQSGHNTVSWYQQALGQGPQFIFQYYREEENGRGNFPPRFSGLQFPNYSSELNVNALELDDSALYLCASSPVRGETDTQYFGPGTRLTVL.